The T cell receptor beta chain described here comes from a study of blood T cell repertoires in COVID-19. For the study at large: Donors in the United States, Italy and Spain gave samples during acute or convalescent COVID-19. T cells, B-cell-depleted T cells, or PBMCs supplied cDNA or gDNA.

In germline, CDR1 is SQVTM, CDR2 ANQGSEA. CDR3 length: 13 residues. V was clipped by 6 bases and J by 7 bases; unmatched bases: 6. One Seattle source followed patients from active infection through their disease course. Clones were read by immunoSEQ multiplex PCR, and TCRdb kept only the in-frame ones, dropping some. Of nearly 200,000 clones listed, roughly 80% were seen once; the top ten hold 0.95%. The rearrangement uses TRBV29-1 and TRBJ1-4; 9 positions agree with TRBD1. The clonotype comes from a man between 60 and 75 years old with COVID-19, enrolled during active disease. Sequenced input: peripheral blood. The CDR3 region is CSVSGTGSEKLFF. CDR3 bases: TGCAGCGTCTCCGGGACAGGGTCTGAAAAACTGTTTTTT.